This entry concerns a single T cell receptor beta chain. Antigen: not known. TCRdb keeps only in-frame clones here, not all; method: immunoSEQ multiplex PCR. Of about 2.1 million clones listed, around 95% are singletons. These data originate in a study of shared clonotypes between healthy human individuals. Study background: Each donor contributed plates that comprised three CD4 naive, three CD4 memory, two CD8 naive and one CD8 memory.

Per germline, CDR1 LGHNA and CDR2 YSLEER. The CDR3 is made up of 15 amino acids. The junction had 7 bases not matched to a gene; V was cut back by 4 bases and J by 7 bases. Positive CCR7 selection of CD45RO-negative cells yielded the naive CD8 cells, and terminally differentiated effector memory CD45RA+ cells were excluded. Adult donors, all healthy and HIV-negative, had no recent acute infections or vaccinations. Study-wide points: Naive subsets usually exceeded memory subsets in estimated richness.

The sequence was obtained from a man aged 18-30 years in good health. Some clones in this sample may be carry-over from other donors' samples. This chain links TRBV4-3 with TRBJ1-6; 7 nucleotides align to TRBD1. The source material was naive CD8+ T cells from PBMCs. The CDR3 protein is CASSLITGVNSPLHF. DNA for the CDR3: TGCGCCAGCAGCCTGATCACAGGGGTGAATTCACCCCTCCACTTT.